Listed below are T cell receptor beta chains from one sample, sequenced in a study of blood T cell repertoires in COVID-19. Repertoires were generated with immunoSEQ multiplex PCR, while TCRdb's copy carries only in-frame clones and drops some. The repertoire holds 250,000 to 300,000 clones, with about 88% as singletons. Sequencing was done on a sample of peripheral blood. These receptors all stem from a man aged 18 to 29 with active or convalescent COVID-19. The CDR3 runs from the conserved cysteine through the conserved F or W. Each record gives: clone size, J gene, D gene, CDR3 length, V gene, CDR3 protein, CDR3 DNA. D genes are given only for firm matches. The size entry is marked missing in some rows and otherwise reads once, few, many or a size class.

abundance: .; j_gene: TRBJ2-6; d_gene: TRBD2; len: 17; v_gene: TRBV29-1; CDR3aa: CSVDERGGSSGANVLTF; CDR3nt: TGCAGCGTGGACGAAAGGGGAGGGTCCTCTGGGGCCAACGTCCTGACTTTC
abundance: .; j_gene: TRBJ1-5; d_gene: TRBD1; len: 15; v_gene: TRBV28; CDR3aa: CASSLQTGRTQPQHF; CDR3nt: TGTGCCAGCAGTTTACAGACAGGGCGCACTCAGCCCCAGCATTTT
abundance: once; j_gene: TRBJ1-4; d_gene: TRBD1; len: 15; v_gene: TRBV5-1; CDR3aa: CASSFRGQGGEKLFF; CDR3nt: TGCGCCAGCAGCTTCAGGGGACAGGGAGGGGAAAAACTGTTTTTT
abundance: .; j_gene: TRBJ1-2; d_gene: TRBD1; len: 16; v_gene: TRBV5-4; CDR3aa: CASSSRTGPANYGYTF; CDR3nt: TGTGCCAGCAGCTCCCGGACAGGACCAGCTAACTATGGCTACACCTTC
abundance: .; j_gene: TRBJ1-5; d_gene: TRBD1; len: 16; v_gene: TRBV6-5; CDR3aa: CASSSTGQGASQPQHF; CDR3nt: TGTGCCAGCAGTTCGACGGGACAGGGGGCATCCCAGCCCCAGCATTTT
abundance: once; j_gene: TRBJ2-2; d_gene: TRBD2; len: 18; v_gene: TRBV6-2/TRBV6-3; CDR3aa: CASSYQNGLAGVSGELFF; CDR3nt: TGTGCCAGCAGTTACCAGAACGGACTAGCGGGAGTTTCGGGGGAGCTGTTTTTT
abundance: .; j_gene: TRBJ1-4; d_gene: .; len: 15; v_gene: TRBV10-3; CDR3aa: CAISEGQGGDEKLFF; CDR3nt: TGTGCCATCAGTGAGGGCCAAGGGGGTGATGAAAAACTGTTTTTT
abundance: .; j_gene: TRBJ2-1; d_gene: .; len: 17; v_gene: TRBV9; CDR3aa: CASSEKGGPSSYNEQFF; CDR3nt: TGTGCCAGCAGCGAAAAAGGCGGGCCTAGCTCCTACAATGAGCAGTTCTTC
abundance: .; j_gene: TRBJ1-5; d_gene: .; len: 13; v_gene: TRBV28; CDR3aa: CASSLGQFQPQHF; CDR3nt: TGTGCCAGCAGTCTTGGACAATTTCAGCCCCAGCATTTT
abundance: once; j_gene: TRBJ1-2; d_gene: .; len: 14; v_gene: TRBV10-3; CDR3aa: CAINPGVANYGYTF; CDR3nt: TGTGCCATCAATCCGGGAGTAGCTAACTATGGCTACACCTTC
abundance: .; j_gene: TRBJ2-3; d_gene: .; len: 15; v_gene: TRBV10-1; CDR3aa: CASIVGTQGTDTQYF; CDR3nt: TGCGCCAGCATCGTGGGGACTCAAGGAACAGATACGCAGTATTTT